This TCR beta chain comes out of a study of regulatory T cells in long-lasting Graves disease. Construction of TCR beta libraries relied on iRepertoire HTBI primers and on Arm-PCR targeting CDR3 regions. MiXCR was run by TCRdb on the multiplex PCR reads, yielding one entry per CDR3 protein. The table lists 350,000 to 400,000 distinct CDR3 sequences, roughly a sixth of them singletons. The CDR3 covers 15 residues. The junction had 2 bases not matched to a gene; V was cut back by 3 bases and J by 0 bases. Germline V gives CDR1 SGHRS, CDR2 YFSETQ. The sample holds many counts of this clonotype. Its specificity is unknown. The study, taken as a whole, reports: The study found TRBV28, TRBJ1-2 and TRBJ2-5 favored in persistent disease.

As for time point: newly diagnosed GD, antithyroid drugs for less than 3 months. Scientists built the TCR library using RNA that was extracted from PBMCs. V and J are TRBV5-1 and TRBJ1-4; 7 bases are a match to TRBD1. This receptor was identified in a female donor with Graves disease. This specimen was peripheral blood mononuclear cells (PBMCs), taken at new diagnosis, from a patient treated with antithyroid drugs. The CDR3 DNA reads as TGCGCCAGCAGCTGGACAGGCGCAACTAATGAAAAACTGTTTTTT. It specifies CASSWTGATNEKLFF.